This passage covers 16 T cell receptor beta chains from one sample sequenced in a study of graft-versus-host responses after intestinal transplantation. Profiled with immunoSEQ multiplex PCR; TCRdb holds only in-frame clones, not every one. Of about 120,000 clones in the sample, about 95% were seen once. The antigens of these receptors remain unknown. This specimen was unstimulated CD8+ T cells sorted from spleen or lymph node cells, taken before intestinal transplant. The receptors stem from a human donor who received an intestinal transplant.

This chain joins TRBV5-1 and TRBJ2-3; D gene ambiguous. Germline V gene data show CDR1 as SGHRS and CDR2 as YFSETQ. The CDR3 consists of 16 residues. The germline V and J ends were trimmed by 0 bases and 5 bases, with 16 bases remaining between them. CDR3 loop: CASSLEAALVGDTQYF. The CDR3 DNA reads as TGCGCCAGCAGCTTGGAGGCAGCCTTAGTAGGAGATACGCAGTATTTT.

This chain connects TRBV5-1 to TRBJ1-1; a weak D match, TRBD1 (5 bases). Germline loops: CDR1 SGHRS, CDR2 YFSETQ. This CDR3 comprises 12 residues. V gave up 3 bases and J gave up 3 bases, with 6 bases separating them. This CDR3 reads CASSWGDTEAFF. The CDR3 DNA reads TGCGCCAGCAGCTGGGGGGACACTGAAGCTTTCTTT. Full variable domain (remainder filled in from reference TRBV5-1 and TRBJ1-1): KAGVTQTPRYLIKTRGQQVTLSCSPISGHRSVSWYQQTPGQGLQFLFEYFSETQRNKGNFPGRFSGRQFSNSRSEMNVSTLELGDSALYLCASSWGDTEAFFGQGTRLTVV.

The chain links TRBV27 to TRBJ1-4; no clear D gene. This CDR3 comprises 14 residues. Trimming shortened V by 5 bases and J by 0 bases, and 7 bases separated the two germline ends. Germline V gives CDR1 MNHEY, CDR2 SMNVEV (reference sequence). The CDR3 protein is CASSQSATNEKLFF. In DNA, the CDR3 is TGTGCCAGCAGTCAGAGTGCAACTAATGAAAAACTGTTTTTT.

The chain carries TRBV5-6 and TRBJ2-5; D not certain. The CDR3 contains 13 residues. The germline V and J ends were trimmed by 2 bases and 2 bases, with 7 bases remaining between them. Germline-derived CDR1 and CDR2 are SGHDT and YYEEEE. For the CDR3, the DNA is TGTGCCAGCAGCTTCCAGGATCAAGAGACCCAGTACTTC. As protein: CASSFQDQETQYF.

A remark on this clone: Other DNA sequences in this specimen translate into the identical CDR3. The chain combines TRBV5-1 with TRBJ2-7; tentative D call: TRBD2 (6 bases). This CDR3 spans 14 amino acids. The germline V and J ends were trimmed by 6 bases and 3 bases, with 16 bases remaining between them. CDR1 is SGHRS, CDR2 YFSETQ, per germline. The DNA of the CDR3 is TGCGCCAGCACCTGGGTGGGGGGTCGCTACGAGCAGTACTTC. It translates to CASTWVGGRYEQYF.

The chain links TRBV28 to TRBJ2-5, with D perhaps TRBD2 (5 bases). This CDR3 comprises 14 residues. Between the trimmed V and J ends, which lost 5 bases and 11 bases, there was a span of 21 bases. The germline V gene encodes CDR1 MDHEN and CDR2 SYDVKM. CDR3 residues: CASSPPGPAWEQYF. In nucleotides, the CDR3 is TGTGCCAGCAGTCCACCAGGCCCGGCCTGGGAGCAGTACTTC.

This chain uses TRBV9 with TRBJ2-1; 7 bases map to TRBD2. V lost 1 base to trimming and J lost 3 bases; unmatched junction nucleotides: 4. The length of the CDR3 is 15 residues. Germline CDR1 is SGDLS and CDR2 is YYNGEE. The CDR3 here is CASSVSGTDYNEQFF. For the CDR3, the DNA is TGTGCCAGCAGCGTAAGCGGGACGGACTACAATGAGCAGTTCTTC.

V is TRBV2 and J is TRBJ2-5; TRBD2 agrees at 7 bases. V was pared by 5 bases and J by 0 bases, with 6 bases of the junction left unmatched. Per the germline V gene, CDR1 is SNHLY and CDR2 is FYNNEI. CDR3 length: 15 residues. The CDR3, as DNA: TGTGCCAGCAGTCCTCTAGCGGAGGACCAAGAGACCCAGTACTTC. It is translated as CASSPLAEDQETQYF.

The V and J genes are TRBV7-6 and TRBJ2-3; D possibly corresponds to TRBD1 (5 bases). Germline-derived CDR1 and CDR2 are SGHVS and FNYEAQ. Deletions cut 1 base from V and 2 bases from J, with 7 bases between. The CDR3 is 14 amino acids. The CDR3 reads CASSLVGPTDTQYF. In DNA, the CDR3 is TGTGCCAGCAGCTTAGTGGGGCCCACAGATACGCAGTATTTT.

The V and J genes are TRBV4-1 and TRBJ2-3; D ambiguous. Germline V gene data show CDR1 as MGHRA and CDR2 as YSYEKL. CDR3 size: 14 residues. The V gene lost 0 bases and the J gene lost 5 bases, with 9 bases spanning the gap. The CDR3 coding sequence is TGCGCCAGCAGCCAAGAAGTTAAGGGAGATACGCAGTATTTT. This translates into CASSQEVKGDTQYF.

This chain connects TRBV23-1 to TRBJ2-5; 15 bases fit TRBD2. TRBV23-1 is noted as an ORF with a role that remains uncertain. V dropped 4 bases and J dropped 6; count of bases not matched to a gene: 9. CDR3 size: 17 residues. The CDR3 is CASSRRTSGRAAKTQYF. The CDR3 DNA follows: TGCGCCAGCAGTCGAAGGACTAGCGGGAGGGCCGCAAAGACCCAGTACTTC.

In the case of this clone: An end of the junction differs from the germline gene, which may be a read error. The CDR3 is CASSPLGTPKMVGLAGEEIQYF. DNA of the CDR3: TGCGCCAGCAGTCCATTAGGGACACCAAAGATGGTGGGACTAGCGGGAGAAGAGATCCAGTACTTC. The chain recombines TRBV23-1 with TRBJ2-5; 14 bases are a match to TRBD2. TRBV23-1 is an ORF for which the function is uncertain. The CDR3 has 22 amino acids.

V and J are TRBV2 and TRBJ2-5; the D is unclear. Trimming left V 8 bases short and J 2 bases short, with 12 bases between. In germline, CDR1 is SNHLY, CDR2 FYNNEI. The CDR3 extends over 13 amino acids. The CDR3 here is CASSLWQQETQYF. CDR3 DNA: TGTGCCAGCTCTTTGTGGCAGCAAGAGACCCAGTACTTC.

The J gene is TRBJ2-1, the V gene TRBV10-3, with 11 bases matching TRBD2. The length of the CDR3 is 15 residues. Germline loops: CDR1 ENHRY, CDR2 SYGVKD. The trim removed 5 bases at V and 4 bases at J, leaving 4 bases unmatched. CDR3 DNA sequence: TGTGCCATCAGTTTAGCGGGAGGGCAATACAATGAGCAGTTCTTC. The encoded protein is CAISLAGGQYNEQFF.

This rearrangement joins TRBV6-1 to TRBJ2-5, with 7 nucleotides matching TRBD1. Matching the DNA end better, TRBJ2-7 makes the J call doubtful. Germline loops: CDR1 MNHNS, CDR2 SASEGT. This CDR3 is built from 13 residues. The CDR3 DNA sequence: TGTGCCAGCAGTGGACAGGGCCCCTACGAGCAGTACTTC. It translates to CASSGQGPYEQYF.

The CDR3 is CASSSLAGYNEQFF. The CDR3 nucleotides are TGTGCCAGCAGCTCCCTAGCGGGATACAATGAGCAGTTCTTC. The V gene is TRBV7-2, the J gene TRBJ2-1; 9 bases fit TRBD2. Germline CDR1 reads SGHTA; CDR2 reads FQGNSA. Germline trimming cut 4 bases from V and 4 bases from J; bases unmatched to any gene: 2. The CDR3 consists of 14 residues.